Presented here are 28 T cell receptor beta chains from one specimen sequenced in a study of shared clonotypes between healthy human individuals. Libraries were prepared by immunoSEQ multiplex PCR; TCRdb keeps only in-frame clonotypes and omits some of them. Of a few million clones listed, nearly 97% are singletons. The sample comprised naive CD4+ T cells sorted from blood. The subset is: CD45RA+ positively selected. These receptor sequences come from a young man in good health.

The CDR3 is CASRDRANTGELFF. CDR3 DNA: TGCGCCAGCAGGGACAGGGCCAACACCGGGGAGCTGTTTTTT. The chain uses TRBV10-2 and TRBJ2-2; TRBD1 aligns across 8 bases. V lost 6 bases and J lost 2; bases outside the gene matches: 2. Germline V gives CDR1 WSHSY, CDR2 SAAADI. The CDR3 loop spans 14 amino acids.

This chain connects TRBV5-1 to TRBJ1-5, with D maybe TRBD1 (5 bases). The germline CDR1 and CDR2 sequences are SGHRS and YFSETQ. Trimming cost V 1 base and J 3 bases, with 11 bases left between them. The CDR3 spans 15 residues. CDR3 region: CASSLNGGLNQPQHF. As DNA, the CDR3 is TGCGCCAGCAGCTTGAACGGGGGACTCAATCAGCCCCAGCATTTT.

The V and J genes are TRBV19 and TRBJ2-7, with unresolved D. The CDR3 is 12 residues long. The V and J ends lost 8 bases and 2 bases respectively, with 10 bases between them. Per germline, CDR1 LNHDA and CDR2 SQIVND (reference sequence). This CDR3 is CASAGVAYEQYF. The CDR3 coding sequence is TGTGCCAGTGCAGGCGTTGCCTACGAGCAGTACTTC.

V gene TRBV9 combines with J gene TRBJ2-2; D is unresolved. Germline CDR1 SGDLS, CDR2 YYNGEE. The CDR3 sequence is 13 residues long. The V end lost 4 bases, the J end lost 4 bases, and 8 bases lay between the germline ends. CDR3 nucleotides: TGTGCCAGCAGCTTACGACTCACCGGGGAGCTGTTTTTT. Residues: CASSLRLTGELFF.

DNA for the CDR3: TGTGCCAGCAGCGTAGCCCCGGTAACCTACAATGAGCAGTTCTTC. Amino acids: CASSVAPVTYNEQFF. The gene calls are TRBV9 and TRBJ2-1; D remains unclear. Germline V gene sequence: CDR1 SGDLS, CDR2 YYNGEE. Trimming pared 0 bases from V and 2 bases from J, leaving 9 bases between. This CDR3 is built from 15 residues.

Notes on this clone: Within the sample, other DNA sequences also encode this same CDR3. This sequence joins TRBV10-3 and TRBJ2-7; D gene uncertain. Deletions cut 2 bases from V and 0 bases from J, with 8 bases between. The CDR3 totals 14 residues. Germline assignment: CDR1 ENHRY and CDR2 SYGVKD. The CDR3 sequence is CAISEGPGSYEQYF. DNA for the CDR3: TGTGCCATCAGTGAGGGGCCCGGCTCCTACGAGCAGTACTTC.

The chain is built from TRBV4-3 and TRBJ1-5, with D unresolved. The CDR3 has 16 residues. Trimming removed 4 bases at V and 1 base at J, with 14 bases between. The V gene's germline CDR1 is LGHNA and CDR2 YSLEER. In DNA, the CDR3 is TGCGCCAGCAGCCCATCGAGGGCTGAAAGCAATCAGCCCCAGCATTTT. Its protein product is CASSPSRAESNQPQHF.

This chain joins TRBV15 and TRBJ1-3; maybe TRBD1 (5 bases). V was shortened by 1 base and J by 0 bases, with 7 bases between the two germline ends. The CDR3 is made up of 15 amino acids. Looked up from germline, CDR1 is LNHNV and CDR2 is YYDKDF (reference sequence). CDR3 protein: CATSRGGNSGNTIYF. For the CDR3, the DNA is TGTGCCACCAGCAGAGGGGGGAACTCTGGAAACACCATATATTTT.

This clone was seen once. The chain joins TRBV5-1 to TRBJ2-7, with D perhaps TRBD1 (5 bases). Trimming pared 4 bases from V and 2 bases from J, leaving 10 bases between. The germline CDR1 and CDR2 sequences are SGHRS and YFSETQ. This CDR3 is 13 amino acids long. CDR3: CASSPQGTYEQYF. For the CDR3, the DNA is TGCGCCAGCAGCCCCCAGGGTACCTACGAGCAGTACTTC. Combining the CDR3 with reference TRBV5-1 and TRBJ2-7 gives the whole variable domain KAGVTQTPRYLIKTRGQQVTLSCSPISGHRSVSWYQQTPGQGLQFLFEYFSETQRNKGNFPGRFSGRQFSNSRSEMNVSTLELGDSALYLCASSPQGTYEQYFGPGTRLTVT.

The chain is built from TRBV7-9 and TRBJ2-5, with D uncertain. The CDR3 loop spans 19 amino acids. CDR1 is SEHNR, CDR2 FQNEAQ, per germline (reference sequence). Trimming removed 1 base from V and 0 bases from J, with 21 bases in between. This CDR3 reads CASSLGRPGSWMYQETQYF. The CDR3 nucleotides read TGTGCCAGCAGCTTAGGCCGACCGGGTTCATGGATGTACCAAGAGACCCAGTACTTC.

V and J are TRBV9 and TRBJ2-3, with D maybe TRBD1 (6 bases). The CDR3 length is 15 residues. The V end was cut by 0 bases, the J end by 1 base, with 9 bases between. Germline loops: CDR1 SGDLS, CDR2 YYNGEE. The CDR3 sequence: CASSVAQGGTDTQYF. The CDR3 DNA reads TGTGCCAGCAGCGTAGCACAGGGCGGCACAGATACGCAGTATTTT.

This clone was recorded only once. Here the CDR3 reads CASSLRSNTRNNEQFF. The DNA of the CDR3 is TGTGCCAGCAGCTTACGGTCGAACACCAGAAACAATGAGCAGTTCTTC. This sequence joins TRBV5-6 and TRBJ2-1; D call uncertain. Trimming stripped 2 bases from V and 5 bases from J, with 17 bases between. There are 16 residues in the CDR3. The germline V gene encodes CDR1 SGHDT and CDR2 YYEEEE.

The gene calls are TRBV18 and TRBJ1-1; 8 positions match TRBD1. V was pared by 2 bases and J by 5 bases, with 13 bases of the junction left unmatched. This CDR3 region has 17 residues. Germline V CDR1 and CDR2: KGHSH, LQKENI. CDR3 region: CASSPGTGRAKGTEAFF. CDR3 DNA sequence: TGTGCCAGCTCACCAGGGACAGGCCGGGCGAAGGGAACTGAAGCTTTCTTT.

This clone appeared a single time. The chain links TRBV4-1 to TRBJ1-2; tentative D call: TRBD1 (6 bases). This CDR3 is 15 amino acids long. Germline V lookup: CDR1 MGHRA, CDR2 YSYEKL. V lost 3 bases, J lost 6 bases, and 17 bases lay in between. The CDR3 is CASSQVGQTLNGYTF. CDR3 nucleotide sequence: TGCGCCAGCAGCCAGGTAGGACAGACTCTTAATGGCTACACCTTC.

The V call is TRBV7-9, the J call TRBJ1-3, with 8 bases fitting TRBD1. This CDR3 is built from 14 residues. The V and J ends lost 5 bases and 3 bases, in that order; junction bases with no gene match: 3. CDR1 and CDR2 (germline): SEHNR, FQNEAQ (reference sequence). CDR3: CASSRDRNGNTIYF. The CDR3 DNA sequence: TGTGCCAGCAGCCGGGACAGGAATGGAAACACCATATATTTT.

The rearrangement joins TRBV7-6 to TRBJ2-1; perhaps TRBD1 as D (6 bases). The CDR3 consists of 15 residues. Trimming took off 5 bases at V and 2 bases at J, with 13 bases between the two ends. Germline-derived CDR1 and CDR2 are SGHVS and FNYEAQ. In nucleotides, the CDR3 is TGTGCCAGCAGCCTAGACAGGAATCCCTACAATGAGCAGTTCTTC. Translation gives CASSLDRNPYNEQFF.

The chain employs TRBV6-1 and TRBJ1-2; the match to TRBD1 covers 7 bases. The CDR3 runs to 15 residues. Germline V lookup: CDR1 MNHNS, CDR2 SASEGT. V was pared by 6 bases and J by 4 bases, with 11 bases of the junction left unmatched. The DNA of the CDR3 is TGTGCCAGCAGACTCGGGACAGACGAAATCTATGGCTACACCTTC. Encoded protein: CASRLGTDEIYGYTF.

About this clone: The same CDR3 can be traced to other DNA sequences in this sample. V gene TRBV2 combines with J gene TRBJ1-2; unclear D gene. The CDR3 is made up of 13 amino acids. The V gene's germline CDR1 is SNHLY and CDR2 FYNNEI. V lost 3 bases and J lost 2, with 7 bases in between. The chain's CDR3 is CASSDGPNYGYTF. Written as DNA, the CDR3 is TGTGCCAGCAGTGACGGGCCGAACTATGGCTACACCTTC.

This clone was found a few times. Different DNA sequences within this sample yield the same CDR3. This chain joins TRBV28 and TRBJ1-4; D ambiguous. The germline V gene encodes CDR1 MDHEN and CDR2 SYDVKM. This CDR3 region has 11 residues. V dropped 4 bases and J dropped 5 bases, with 2 bases sitting between them. CDR3: CASSSNEKLFF. CDR3 nucleotide sequence: TGTGCCAGCAGTTCGAATGAAAAACTGTTTTTT. The whole variable domain, remainder taken from reference TRBV28 and TRBJ1-4, is DVKVTQSSRYLVKRTGEKVFLECVQDMDHENMFWYRQDPGLGLRLIYFSYDVKMKEKGDIPEGYSVSREKKERFSLILESASTNQTSMYLCASSSNEKLFFGSGTQLSVL.

The chain recombines TRBV10-3 with TRBJ2-7, with 7 bases lining up with TRBD2. CDR1 and CDR2 from the germline V gene are ENHRY and SYGVKD. J gave up 7 bases and V 4 bases, and 7 bases lay outside the gene matches. The CDR3 loop spans 13 amino acids. Here the CDR3 reads CAISAAGMEEQYF. CDR3 nucleotide sequence: TGTGCCATCAGTGCAGCGGGGATGGAGGAGCAGTACTTC.

The chain links TRBV5-1 to TRBJ1-3; TRBD1 matches 7 bases. CDR1 is SGHRS and CDR2 is YFSETQ in the germline V gene. The CDR3 length is 15 residues. The V and J ends lost 4 bases and 3 bases, in that order; junction bases with no gene match: 7. Here the CDR3 DNA reads TGCGCCAGCAGCCCCGGGGACAGAATTGGAAACACCATATATTTT. Its translation: CASSPGDRIGNTIYF.

A word on this clone: Other DNA variants within this sample encode the same CDR3. As DNA, the CDR3 is TGTGCCAGCAGTGTTGGCAGGGGGAACTATGGCTACACCTTC. This translates into CASSVGRGNYGYTF. The chain couples TRBV2 to TRBJ1-2; 7 nucleotides align to TRBD1. Germline loops: CDR1 SNHLY, CDR2 FYNNEI. Trimming removed 4 bases from V and 2 bases from J; junction bases left unmatched: 4. The CDR3 extends over 14 amino acids.

This clone was seen once. The rearrangement links TRBV7-8 to TRBJ1-6; D is possibly TRBD1 (5 bases). Germline CDR1 reads SGHVS; CDR2 reads FQNEAQ. Trimming cost V 1 base and J 13 bases, with 5 bases left between them. The CDR3 is 11 residues long. The CDR3: CASSLGGPLHF. The DNA for the CDR3 is TGTGCCAGCAGCTTAGGGGGGCCCCTCCACTTT.

On this clone: The sample holds other DNA sequences that translate to the same CDR3. The chain employs TRBV10-3 and TRBJ1-3, with no clear D. There are 12 residues in the CDR3. Trimming pared 4 bases from V and 4 bases from J, leaving 5 bases between. Germline values: CDR1 ENHRY, CDR2 SYGVKD. The CDR3 DNA follows: TGTGCCATCAGTGGGAGCGGAAACACCATATATTTT. Translated, it gives CAISGSGNTIYF.

The V gene is TRBV28, the J gene TRBJ2-1, with D tentatively TRBD1 or TRBD2 (5 bases each). Per germline, CDR1 MDHEN and CDR2 SYDVKM. V was trimmed by 3 bases and J by 2 bases, leaving 20 bases between them. The CDR3 is made up of 18 amino acids. The CDR3 nucleotides read TGTGCCAGCAGTTTTGGTGCAGAACGGGGCCGTCCCTACAATGAGCAGTTCTTC. This codes for CASSFGAERGRPYNEQFF.

This chain joins TRBV30 and TRBJ2-2; TRBD2 matches at 14 bases. CDR3 length: 16 residues. Trimming took 0 bases from V and 6 from J; bases not matched to a gene: 3. In germline, CDR1 is GTSNPN, CDR2 SVGIG (reference sequence). The CDR3 nucleotides read TGTGCCTGGAGTGTAGGACTAGCGGGAGGCCCCGGGGAGCTGTTTTTT. Protein product: CAWSVGLAGGPGELFF.

J is TRBJ1-2 and V is TRBV18, with 8 bases aligning to TRBD1. With V trimmed by 2 bases and J by 4 bases, 9 bases remained unmatched. The length of the CDR3 is 16 residues. The germline CDR1 and CDR2 sequences are KGHSH and LQKENI. The CDR3 DNA reads TGTGCCAGCTCACCAGGGGGGACAGGTTCACCCTATGGCTACACCTTC. It codes for CASSPGGTGSPYGYTF.

The rearrangement joins TRBV6-1 to TRBJ1-5; 9 nucleotides match TRBD1. This CDR3 is 14 amino acids long. Germline-derived CDR1 and CDR2 are MNHNS and SASEGT. V trimming: 6 bases; J trimming: 5 bases; junction bases outside the gene matches: 5. The CDR3 coding sequence is TGTGCCAGCAGGGGGACAGGGCCTCATCAGCCCCAGCATTTT. Translation: CASRGTGPHQPQHF.